The 18 T cell receptor beta chains presented below share a single source sample, sequenced in a study of regulatory T cells in long-lasting Graves disease. Arm-PCR of CDR3 regions with iRepertoire HTBI primers generated TCR beta libraries. Each CDR3 protein is one row after TCRdb ran MiXCR on the multiplex PCR reads. This sample has about 420,000 distinct CDR3 sequences, with around 20% found just once. The time point was: persistent/refractory GD, antithyroid drugs over 5 years with positive TRAb. RNA from PBMCs was the source of the TCR library. This sample comprised peripheral blood mononuclear cells (PBMCs), obtained when the disease was refractory, from a patient treated with antithyroid drugs. These receptors were taken from a female donor with Graves disease.

This clonotype was recorded many times. The CDR3 reads CASTSSYNSPLHF. The DNA for the CDR3 is TGTGCCAGCACTAGCTCCTATAATTCACCCCTCCACTTT. The chain uses TRBV2 and TRBJ1-6; D is ambiguous. Germline CDR1 SNHLY, CDR2 FYNNEI. Deletions cut 7 bases from V and 0 bases from J, with 4 bases between. There are 13 residues in the CDR3.

This clonotype was counted many times. The gene calls are TRBV3-1 and TRBJ1-2, with D unclear. Germline V CDR1 and CDR2: LGHDT, YNNKEL (reference sequence). The CDR3 is made up of 11 amino acids. Trimming removed 3 bases at V and 5 bases at J, with 4 bases between. The CDR3 region is CASSHIYGYTF. The DNA for the CDR3 is TGTGCCAGCAGCCATATTTATGGCTACACCTTC.

CDR3 in amino acids: CASRVWRETVNEQYF. DNA of the CDR3: TGTGCCAGCAGAGTCTGGCGGGAGACGGTTAATGAGCAGTACTTC. This chain links TRBV6-1 with TRBJ2-7; 7 bases agree with TRBD2. V lost 6 bases to trimming and J lost 7 bases; unmatched junction nucleotides: 15. The CDR3 is 15 residues long. The germline gives CDR1 MNHNS, CDR2 SASEGT.

Many counts were recorded for this clonotype. The chain recombines TRBV20-1 with TRBJ2-7; D is unresolved. V was cut by 4 bases and J by 0 bases, with 7 bases left in between. Germline lookup yields CDR1 DFQATT and CDR2 SNEGSKA (reference sequence). This CDR3 is built from 12 residues. The CDR3 spells CSANRASYEQYF. The CDR3 DNA reads as TGCAGTGCTAATCGGGCCTCCTACGAGCAGTACTTC.

This clonotype was detected only a few times. CDR3 bases: TGTGCCAGCAGTGGTCCGGGCGGGAGCTCCTACAATGAGCAGTTCTTC. It specifies CASSGPGGSSYNEQFF. The chain has TRBV2 and TRBJ2-1; 7 bases align to TRBD2. The CDR3 contains 16 residues. V was clipped by 4 bases and J by 0 bases; unmatched bases: 6. CDR1 is SNHLY and CDR2 is FYNNEI in the germline V gene.

This clonotype was found many times. This CDR3 reads CASIDQPGSNTGELFF. The CDR3 DNA is TGTGCCAGCATTGACCAGCCAGGTTCGAACACCGGGGAGCTGTTTTTT. The genes are TRBV2 and TRBJ2-2, with D unclear. CDR3 length: 16 amino acids. V lost 7 bases to trimming and J lost 0 bases, with 15 bases between them. Per germline, CDR1 SNHLY and CDR2 FYNNEI.

This clonotype was seen only a few times. This chain connects TRBV6-1 to TRBJ1-3; tentative D call: TRBD1 (6 bases). The CDR3 has 17 residues. The germline V and J ends were trimmed by 6 bases and 1 base, with 19 bases remaining between them. Per the germline V gene, CDR1 is MNHNS and CDR2 is SASEGT. For the CDR3, the DNA is TGTGCCAGCAGGCTTACCGGTACAGGGACTTCTGGAAACACCATATATTTT. Amino acid sequence: CASRLTGTGTSGNTIYF.

This clonotype was seen more than once but under ten times. V gene TRBV5-1 combines with J gene TRBJ2-5; TRBD2 matches at 12 bases. This CDR3 comprises 17 residues. The junction had 11 bases not matched to a gene; V was cut back by 3 bases and J by 5 bases. Germline V gives CDR1 SGHRS, CDR2 YFSETQ. CDR3 region: CASSSLAGGSRGETQYF. CDR3 DNA: TGCGCCAGCAGCTCACTAGCGGGAGGCTCGCGTGGGGAGACCCAGTACTTC.

This clonotype turned up a few times. The rearrangement links TRBV15 to TRBJ1-5; 7 bases agree with TRBD1. The J segment lost 11 bases and the V segment lost 6 bases, leaving 16 bases of the junction unmatched. CDR1 and CDR2 from the germline V gene are LNHNV and YYDKDF (reference sequence). This CDR3 is 15 amino acids long. CDR3 amino acids: CATSWGGRGEVSQHF. CDR3 in DNA: TGTGCCACCAGTTGGGGGGGCAGGGGGGAGGTCTCCCAGCATTTT.

About this clonotype itself: Germline and junction disagree at one end, which may indicate a read error. The chain combines TRBV9 with TRBJ2-2, with 7 bases lining up with TRBD2. Germline assignment: CDR1 SGDLS and CDR2 YYNGEE. The CDR3 is 17 amino acids. The CDR3 protein is CAGSARSERENTGELFF. The DNA for the CDR3 is TGTGCCGGCAGTGCAAGAAGTGAGCGGGAGAACACCGGGGAGCTGTTTTTT.

This clonotype occurred many times. The J gene is TRBJ1-6, the V gene TRBV28, with D possibly matching TRBD1 (5 bases). Germline V gene lookup returns CDR1 MDHEN and CDR2 SYDVKM. The CDR3 spans 16 residues. V was pared by 4 bases and J by 6 bases, with 16 bases between. In DNA form, the CDR3 reads TGTGCCAGCAGTTCAGGAGGGAGGGGCATTAATTCACCCCTCCACTTT. Amino acid sequence: CASSSGGRGINSPLHF.

The rearrangement uses TRBV19 and TRBJ1-5, with TRBD1 matching 10 bases. V lost 4 bases and J lost 6; bases outside the gene matches: 6. Looked up from germline, CDR1 is LNHDA and CDR2 is SQIVND (reference sequence). The CDR3 is 15 residues long. In DNA, the CDR3 is TGTGCCAGTAGTACTGGACAGGGGGGGGGTCAGCCCCAGCATTTT. Translation: CASSTGQGGGQPQHF.

This clonotype was observed a handful of times. The CDR3 here is CSVEDGGTEAFF. Here the CDR3 DNA reads TGCAGCGTTGAAGACGGGGGCACTGAAGCTTTCTTT. This chain connects TRBV29-1 to TRBJ1-1; D is possibly TRBD1 (5 bases). Looked up from germline, CDR1 is SQVTM and CDR2 is ANQGSEA. The CDR3 covers 12 residues. V was cut by 0 bases and J by 4 bases, with 6 bases left in between.

This clonotype was recorded many times. The genes are TRBV12-3 or TRBV12-4 and TRBJ2-7; D may be TRBD1 (5 bases). Deletions cut 6 bases from V and 3 bases from J, with 15 bases between. The CDR3 sequence is 14 residues long. CDR3 sequence reads: CASSGRAAFYEQYF. The CDR3 DNA reads as TGTGCCAGCAGCGGCAGGGCGGCCTTCTACGAGCAGTACTTC.

This chain links TRBV11-3 with TRBJ2-2; no definite D call. The germline gives CDR1 SGHNT, CDR2 YENEEA. Trimming stripped 5 bases from V and 6 bases from J, with 16 bases between. The CDR3 sequence is 15 residues long. In nucleotides, the CDR3 is TGTGCCAGCAGCCCCGAATTAGGAAGGGCCGGGGAGCTGTTTTTT. It specifies CASSPELGRAGELFF.

This clonotype was seen more than once but under ten times. The chain employs TRBV5-1 and TRBJ2-7; 10 bases fit TRBD2. J was trimmed by 0 bases and V by 0 bases; bases with no gene match: 3. The germline gives CDR1 SGHRS, CDR2 YFSETQ. CDR3 length equals 16 residues. CDR3 sequence: CASSLGASGSSYEQYF. CDR3 nucleotides: TGCGCCAGCAGCTTGGGGGCTAGCGGGAGCTCCTACGAGCAGTACTTC.

This clonotype has ten or more counts. The V gene is TRBV20-1, the J gene TRBJ2-1; 7 bases map to TRBD2. After removal of 1 base from V and 4 bases from J, the junction contained 7 bases not matched to a gene. Germline V CDR1 and CDR2: DFQATT, SNEGSKA (reference sequence). The length of the CDR3 is 15 residues. CDR3 amino acids: CSARVRTRPYNEQFF. CDR3 DNA sequence: TGCAGTGCTAGAGTTCGGACTAGACCGTACAATGAGCAGTTCTTC.

The CDR3 sequence: CASSEAFYRTDTQYF. DNA of the CDR3: TGTGCCAGTAGTGAGGCTTTTTACCGCACAGATACGCAGTATTTT. The J gene is TRBJ2-3, the V gene TRBV19; D gene ambiguous. The CDR3 length is 15 residues. From germline, CDR1 is LNHDA and CDR2 SQIVND (reference sequence). V lost 5 bases and J 1 base, leaving 13 bases between the germline ends.